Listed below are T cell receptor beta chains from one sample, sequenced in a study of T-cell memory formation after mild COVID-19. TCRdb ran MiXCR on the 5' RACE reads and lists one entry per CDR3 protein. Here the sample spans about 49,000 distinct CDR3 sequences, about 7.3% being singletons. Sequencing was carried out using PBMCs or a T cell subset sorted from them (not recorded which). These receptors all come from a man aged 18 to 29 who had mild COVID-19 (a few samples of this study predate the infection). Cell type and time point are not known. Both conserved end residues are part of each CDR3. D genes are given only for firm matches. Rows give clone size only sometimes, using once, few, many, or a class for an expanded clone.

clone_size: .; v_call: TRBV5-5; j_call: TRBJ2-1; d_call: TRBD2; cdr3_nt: TGTGCCAGCAGCTTTCTTGCGGGGGGGCCGGAGTTCTTC; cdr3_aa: CASSFLAGGPEFF
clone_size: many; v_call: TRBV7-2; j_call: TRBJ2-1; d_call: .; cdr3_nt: TGTGCCAGCAGCAGAGCCGGAAGCTCCTACAATGAGCAGTTCTTC; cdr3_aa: CASSRAGSSYNEQFF
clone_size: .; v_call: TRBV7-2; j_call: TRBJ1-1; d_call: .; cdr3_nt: TGTGCCAGCAGCTTAGCCGGGGGATTTGAAGCTTTCTTT; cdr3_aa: CASSLAGGFEAFF
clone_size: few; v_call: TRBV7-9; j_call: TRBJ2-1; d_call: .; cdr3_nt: TGTGCCAGCAGTGTGGGGTTTTTGGTCGAGCAGTTCTTC; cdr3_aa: CASSVGFLVEQFF
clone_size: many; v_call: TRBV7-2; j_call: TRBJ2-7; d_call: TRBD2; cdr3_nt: TGTGCCAGCAGCTTAGGGGGGGGCTACGAGCAGTACTTC; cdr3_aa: CASSLGGGYEQYF
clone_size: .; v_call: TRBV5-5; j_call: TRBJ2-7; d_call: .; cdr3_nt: TGTGCCAGCAGCCTGGACAGTAACTCCTACGAGCAGTACTTC; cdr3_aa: CASSLDSNSYEQYF
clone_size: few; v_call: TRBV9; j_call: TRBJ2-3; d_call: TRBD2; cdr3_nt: TGTGCCAGCACCCGGACTAGCGGGGGTTCTGATACGCAGTATTTT; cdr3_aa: CASTRTSGGSDTQYF
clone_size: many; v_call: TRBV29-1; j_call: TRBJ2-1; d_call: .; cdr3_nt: TGCAGCGTTCCTGGGACGATTCAGTTCTTC; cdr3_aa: CSVPGTIQFF
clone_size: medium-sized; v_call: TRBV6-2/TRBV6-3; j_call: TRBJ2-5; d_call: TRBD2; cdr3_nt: TGTGCCAGCAGTCCCCGGACTAGCGGGGTCCAGGAGACCCAGTACTTC; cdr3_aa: CASSPRTSGVQETQYF
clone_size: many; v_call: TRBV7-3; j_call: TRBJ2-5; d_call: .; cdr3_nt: TGTGCCAGCAGCCAAAACAGGGGAGGACAAGAGACCCAGTACTTC; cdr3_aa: CASSQNRGGQETQYF
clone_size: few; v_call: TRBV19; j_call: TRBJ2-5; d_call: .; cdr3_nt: TGTGCCAGTAGTTTCTCGACGGGCCAAGAGACCCAGTACTTC; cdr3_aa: CASSFSTGQETQYF
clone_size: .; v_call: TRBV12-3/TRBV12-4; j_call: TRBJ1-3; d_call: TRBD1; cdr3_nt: TGTGCCAGCAGTCCGCAGACAGGGCTCTCTGGAAACACCATATATTTT; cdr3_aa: CASSPQTGLSGNTIYF
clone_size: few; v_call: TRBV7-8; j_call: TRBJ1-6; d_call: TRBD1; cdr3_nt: TGTGCCAGCAGCTCCAACCCCGGGACAGGGCTTTCACCCCTCCACTTT; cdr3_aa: CASSSNPGTGLSPLHF
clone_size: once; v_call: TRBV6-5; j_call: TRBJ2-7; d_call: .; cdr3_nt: TGTGCCAGCAGTTACATGTTAACAGGGACCTACGAGCAGTACTTC; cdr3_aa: CASSYMLTGTYEQYF
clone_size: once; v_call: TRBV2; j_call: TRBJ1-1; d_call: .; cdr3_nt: TGTGCCAGCCGTTACAGCCCGAACACTGAAGCTTTCTTT; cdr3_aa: CASRYSPNTEAFF
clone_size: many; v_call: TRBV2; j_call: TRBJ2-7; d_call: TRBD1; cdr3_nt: TGTGCCAGCAGACCGCAACAGGGGGACGAGCAGTACTTC; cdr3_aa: CASRPQQGDEQYF
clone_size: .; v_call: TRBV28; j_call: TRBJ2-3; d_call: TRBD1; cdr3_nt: TGTGCCAGCAGCTCGTGGGACAGGTTGACAGATACGCAGTATTTT; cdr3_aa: CASSSWDRLTDTQYF
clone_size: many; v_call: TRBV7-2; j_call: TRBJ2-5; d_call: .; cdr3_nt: TGTGCCAGCAGCACCTCCGGGGAGACCCAGTACTTC; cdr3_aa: CASSTSGETQYF
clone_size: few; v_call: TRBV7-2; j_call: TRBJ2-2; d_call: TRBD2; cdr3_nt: TGTGCCAGCAGCTTACTTTCGCGGGGGGACACCGGGGAGCTGTTTTTT; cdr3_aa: CASSLLSRGDTGELFF
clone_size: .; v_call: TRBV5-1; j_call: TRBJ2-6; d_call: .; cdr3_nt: TGCGCCACCTCCAGGACAGCTGGGGCCAACGTCCTGACTTTC; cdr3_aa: CATSRTAGANVLTF
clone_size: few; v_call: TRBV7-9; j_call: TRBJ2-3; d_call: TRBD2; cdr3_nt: TGTGCCAGCAGCTTGGGAGGGCTTGGGGGAACAGATACGCAGTATTTT; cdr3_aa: CASSLGGLGGTDTQYF
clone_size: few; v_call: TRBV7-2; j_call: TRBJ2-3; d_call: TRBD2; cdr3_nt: TGTGCCAGCAGCCTCAACATAGCGGGCGCAGATACGCAGTATTTT; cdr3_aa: CASSLNIAGADTQYF
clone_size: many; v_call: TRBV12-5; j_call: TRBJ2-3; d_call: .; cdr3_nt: TGTGCTAGTGGTTCACAGGGTATCACAGATACGCAGTATTTT; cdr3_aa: CASGSQGITDTQYF
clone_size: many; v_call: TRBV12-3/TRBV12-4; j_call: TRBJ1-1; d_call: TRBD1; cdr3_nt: TGTGCCAGCAGGCTCGGACAGGGGGCAGCTTTCTTT; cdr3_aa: CASRLGQGAAFF
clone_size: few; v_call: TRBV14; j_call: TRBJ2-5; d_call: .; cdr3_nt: TGTGCCAGCAGCCAAGATAGCATCTACCTGAAGGAGACCCAGTACTTC; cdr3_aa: CASSQDSIYLKETQYF
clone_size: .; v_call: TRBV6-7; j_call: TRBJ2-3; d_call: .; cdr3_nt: TGTGCCAGCAGCCCCCTGGGACCGCCCTCACTGTGGAGCACAGATACGCAGTATTTT; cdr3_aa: CASSPLGPPSLWSTDTQYF
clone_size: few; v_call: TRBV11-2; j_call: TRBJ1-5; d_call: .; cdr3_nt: TGTGCCAGCAGCTTGGGACTAAGTCAGCCCCAGCATTTT; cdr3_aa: CASSLGLSQPQHF
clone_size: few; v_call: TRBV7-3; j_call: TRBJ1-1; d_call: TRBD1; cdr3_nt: TGTGCCAGCAGCAAACAGGGGGTTTCGGTGGACACTGAAGCTTTCTTT; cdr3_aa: CASSKQGVSVDTEAFF
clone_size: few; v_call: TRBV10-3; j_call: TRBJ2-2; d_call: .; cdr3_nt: TGTGCCATCAGGCTAGTCCTGGGCTCCGGGGAGCTGTTTTTT; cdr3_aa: CAIRLVLGSGELFF
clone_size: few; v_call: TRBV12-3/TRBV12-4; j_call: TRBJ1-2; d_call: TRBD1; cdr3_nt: TGTGCCAGCAGAGGGACAGGAGCCTCTAACTATGGCTACACCTTC; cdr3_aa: CASRGTGASNYGYTF
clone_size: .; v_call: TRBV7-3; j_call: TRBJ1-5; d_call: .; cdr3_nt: TGTGCCAGCAGCTCCCAAAATGGTCAGCCCCAGCATTTT; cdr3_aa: CASSSQNGQPQHF
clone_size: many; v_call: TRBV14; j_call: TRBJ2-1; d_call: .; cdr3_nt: TGTGCCAGCAGCCAAGTTTCCCCCTACTACAATGAGCAGTTCTTC; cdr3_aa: CASSQVSPYYNEQFF
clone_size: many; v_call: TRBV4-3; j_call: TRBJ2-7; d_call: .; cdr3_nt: TGCGCCAGCAGCCAATCGACAGGACCCTACGAGCAGTACTTC; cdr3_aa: CASSQSTGPYEQYF
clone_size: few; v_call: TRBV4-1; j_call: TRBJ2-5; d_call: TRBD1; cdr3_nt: TGCGCCAGCAAGCTGGGGTGGGACAGGCAAGAGACCCAGTACTTC; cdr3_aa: CASKLGWDRQETQYF
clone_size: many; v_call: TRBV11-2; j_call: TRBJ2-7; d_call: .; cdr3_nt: TGTGCCAGCAGCTTGCTGGGCGGAGCCTACGAGCAGTACTTC; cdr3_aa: CASSLLGGAYEQYF
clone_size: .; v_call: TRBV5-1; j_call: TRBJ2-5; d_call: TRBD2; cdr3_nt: TGCGCCAGCAGCTCCAACGGGGGGGGCCGAGAGACCCAGTACTTC; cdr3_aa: CASSSNGGGRETQYF
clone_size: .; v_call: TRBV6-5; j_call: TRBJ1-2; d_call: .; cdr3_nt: TGTGCCAGCAGTTACGCGGGAGGCTACACCTTC; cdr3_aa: CASSYAGGYTF
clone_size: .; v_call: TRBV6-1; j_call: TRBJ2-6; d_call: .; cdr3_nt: TGTGCCGCCTCCGGCGGGGACTCTGGGGCCAACGTCCTGACTTTC; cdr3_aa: CAASGGDSGANVLTF
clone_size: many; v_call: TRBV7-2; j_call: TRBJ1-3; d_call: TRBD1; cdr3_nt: TGTGCCAGCAGCCCCCGGACAGGGTCCGGAAACACCATATATTTT; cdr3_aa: CASSPRTGSGNTIYF
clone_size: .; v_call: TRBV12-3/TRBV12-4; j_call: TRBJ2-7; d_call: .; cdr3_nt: TGTGCCAGCAGCCCTGGGAGCGGGTTCTCCTACGAGCAGTACTTC; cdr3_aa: CASSPGSGFSYEQYF
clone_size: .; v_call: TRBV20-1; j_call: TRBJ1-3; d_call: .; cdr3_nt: TGCAGTGCTAGTGTCGGGGGGAGCTCTGGAAACACCATATATTTT; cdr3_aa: CSASVGGSSGNTIYF
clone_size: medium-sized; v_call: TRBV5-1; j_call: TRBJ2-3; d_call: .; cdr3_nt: TGCGCCAGCAGCTTTAGCAATCCGGCAGATACGCAGTATTTT; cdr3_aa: CASSFSNPADTQYF
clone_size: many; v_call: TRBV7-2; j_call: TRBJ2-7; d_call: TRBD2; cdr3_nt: TGTGCCAGCAGCTCGCCGGGACTAGCGGGGACGAACTCCTACGAGCAGTACTTC; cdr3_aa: CASSSPGLAGTNSYEQYF
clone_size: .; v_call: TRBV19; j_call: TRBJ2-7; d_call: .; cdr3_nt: TGTGCCAGTAGTATAAGGAACAGCTACGAGCAGTACTTC; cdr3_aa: CASSIRNSYEQYF
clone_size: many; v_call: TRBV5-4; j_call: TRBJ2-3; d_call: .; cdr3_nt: TGTGCCAGCAGCTTCCCAGGCCCGGATACGCAGTATTTT; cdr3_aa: CASSFPGPDTQYF
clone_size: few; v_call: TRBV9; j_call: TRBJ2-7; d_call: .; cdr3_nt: TGTGCCAGCCGGGACGGATCCTACGAGCAGTACTTC; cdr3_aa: CASRDGSYEQYF
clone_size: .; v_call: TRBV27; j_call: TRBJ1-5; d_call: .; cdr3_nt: TGTGCCAGCAGTTTATCGGGTTTTGGTCGTGCAGGTATCTCTCAGCCCCAGCATTTT; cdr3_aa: CASSLSGFGRAGISQPQHF
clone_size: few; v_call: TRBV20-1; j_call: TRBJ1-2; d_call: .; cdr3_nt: TGCAGTGCTAGAGAAGGAGGTTACGGCTACACCTTC; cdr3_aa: CSAREGGYGYTF
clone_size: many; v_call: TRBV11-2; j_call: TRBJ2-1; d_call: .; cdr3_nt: TGTGCCAGCAGCTTAGAACCCGGGTTGGAGCAGTTCTTC; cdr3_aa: CASSLEPGLEQFF
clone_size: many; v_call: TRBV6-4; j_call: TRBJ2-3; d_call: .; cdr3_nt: TGTGCCAGCAGTGACTCCCCAGCTTCTAGCACAGATACGCAGTATTTT; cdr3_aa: CASSDSPASSTDTQYF
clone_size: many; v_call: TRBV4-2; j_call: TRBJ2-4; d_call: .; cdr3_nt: TGTGCCAGCAGCCAAGATCTGGGAAACATTCAGTACTTC; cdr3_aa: CASSQDLGNIQYF
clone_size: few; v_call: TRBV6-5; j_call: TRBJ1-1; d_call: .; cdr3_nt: TGTGCCAGCAGTTACAGGACCCATAAGGGCAACACTGAAGCTTTCTTT; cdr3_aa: CASSYRTHKGNTEAFF
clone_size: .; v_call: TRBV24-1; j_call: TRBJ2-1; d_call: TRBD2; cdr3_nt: TGTGCCACCAGTGATTTATCTAGCGGGAGCTACAATGAGCAGTTCTTC; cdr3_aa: CATSDLSSGSYNEQFF
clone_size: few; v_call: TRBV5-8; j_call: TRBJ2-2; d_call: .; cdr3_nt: TGTGCCAGCAGCCTACAACTAGGGGGGCGGCGGGAGCTGTTTTTT; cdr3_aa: CASSLQLGGRRELFF
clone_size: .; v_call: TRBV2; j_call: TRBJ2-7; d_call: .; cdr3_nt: TGTGCCAGCGTATACGCGGGAGAGCAGTACTTC; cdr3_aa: CASVYAGEQYF
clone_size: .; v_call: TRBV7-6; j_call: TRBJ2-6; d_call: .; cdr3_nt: TGTGCCAGCAGTCTCGGGGAGAGTTGGTTGATTGGGGCCAACGTCCTGACTTTC; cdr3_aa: CASSLGESWLIGANVLTF
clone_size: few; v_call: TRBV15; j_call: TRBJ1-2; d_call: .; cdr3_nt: TGTGCCACCAGCAGAGACCGCCACCGCTATGGCTACACCTTC; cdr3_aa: CATSRDRHRYGYTF
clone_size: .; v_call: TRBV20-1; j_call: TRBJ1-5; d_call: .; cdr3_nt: TGCAGTGCTAGTAGCGATACCTGGAGGGGTCAGCCCCAGCATTTT; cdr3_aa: CSASSDTWRGQPQHF
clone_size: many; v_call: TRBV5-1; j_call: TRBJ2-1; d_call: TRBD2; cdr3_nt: TGCGCCAGCAGTTTTCTTAGCGGGGGGGCCAATGAGCAGTTCTTC; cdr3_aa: CASSFLSGGANEQFF